This TCR beta chain stems from a study of shared clonotypes between healthy human individuals. Generated by immunoSEQ multiplex PCR, the TCRdb table keeps only in-frame clones and is missing some. The table has 2 million to 3 million clones, over 85% seen once. Germline V gene data show CDR1 as MNHEY and CDR2 as SVGAGI. The CDR3 loop spans 12 amino acids. The germline V and J ends were trimmed by 5 bases and 10 bases, with 14 bases remaining between them. The source is a young man in good health. Some clones in this sample may be carry-over from other donors' samples. The rearrangement uses TRBV6-5 and TRBJ1-1; the D gene is possibly TRBD1 (6 bases). Sample: naive CD4+ T cells from PBMCs. The subset here: CD45RA+ positively selected. This chain's CDR3 is CASSRLTGAAFF. CDR3 coding DNA: TGTGCCAGCAGTCGCCTCACGGGGGCAGCTTTCTTT.